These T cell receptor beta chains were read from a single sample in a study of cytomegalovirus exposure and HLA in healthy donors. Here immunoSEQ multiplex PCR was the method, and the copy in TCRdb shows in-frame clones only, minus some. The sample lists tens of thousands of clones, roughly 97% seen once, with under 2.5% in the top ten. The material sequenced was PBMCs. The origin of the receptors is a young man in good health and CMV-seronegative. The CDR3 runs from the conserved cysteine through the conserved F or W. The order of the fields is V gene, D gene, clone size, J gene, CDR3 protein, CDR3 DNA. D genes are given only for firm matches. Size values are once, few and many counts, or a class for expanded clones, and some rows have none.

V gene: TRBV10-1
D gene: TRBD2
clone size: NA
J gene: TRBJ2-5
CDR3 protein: CASSVGKGLAVQETQYF
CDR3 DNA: TGCGCCAGCAGTGTGGGTAAAGGACTAGCGGTCCAAGAGACCCAGTACTTC

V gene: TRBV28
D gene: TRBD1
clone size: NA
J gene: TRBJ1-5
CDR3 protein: CASSRQGSGPQHF
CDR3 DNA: TGTGCCAGCAGTCGACAGGGTTCGGGGCCCCAGCATTTT

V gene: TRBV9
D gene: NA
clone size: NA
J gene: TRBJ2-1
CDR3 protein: CASSVDVSYNEQFF
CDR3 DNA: TGTGCCAGCAGCGTAGACGTGAGCTACAATGAGCAGTTCTTC

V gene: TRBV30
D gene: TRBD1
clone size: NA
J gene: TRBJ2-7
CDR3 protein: CAWSVRTGRYEQYF
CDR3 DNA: TGTGCCTGGAGTGTACGGACAGGGCGCTACGAGCAGTACTTC

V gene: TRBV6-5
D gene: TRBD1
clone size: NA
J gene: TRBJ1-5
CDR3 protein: CASSYDRAYQPQHF
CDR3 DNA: TGTGCCAGCAGTTACGACAGGGCCTATCAGCCCCAGCATTTT

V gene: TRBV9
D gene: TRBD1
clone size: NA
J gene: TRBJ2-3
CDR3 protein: CASSQTGISTDTQYF
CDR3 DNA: TGTGCCAGCAGCCAGACAGGGATCTCCACAGATACGCAGTATTTT

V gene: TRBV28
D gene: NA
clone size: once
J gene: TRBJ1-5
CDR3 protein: CASRREEWDQPQHF
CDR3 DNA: TGTGCCAGCAGACGGGAGGAGTGGGATCAGCCCCAGCATTTT

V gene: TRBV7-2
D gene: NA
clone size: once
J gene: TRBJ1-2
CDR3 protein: CASSLYGTSNGYTF
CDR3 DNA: TGTGCCAGCAGCTTATATGGGACATCAAACGGCTACACCTTC

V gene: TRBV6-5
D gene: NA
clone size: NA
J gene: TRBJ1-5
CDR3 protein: CASSKTGYSNQPQHF
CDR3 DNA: TGTGCCAGCAGCAAAACAGGATATAGCAATCAGCCCCAGCATTTT

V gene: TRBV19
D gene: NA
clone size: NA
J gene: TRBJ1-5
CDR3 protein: CASSPMTAFNQPQHF
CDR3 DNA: TGTGCCAGTAGTCCCATGACAGCCTTCAATCAGCCCCAGCATTTT